Below, 5 T cell receptor beta chains from the same sample are listed, as sequenced in a study of CD8+ T cells in alopecia areata. Treatment indicated: oral pan-JAK inhibitor, 5-10 mg twice daily. Following extraction, RNA underwent reverse transcription to cDNA, which served as the sequencing template. Sequencing was performed with immunoSEQ multiplex PCR; in TCRdb, only in-frame clones are kept and a portion is missing. There are some 200,000 clones in the sample; about three fifths occur only once, and more than 1.5% lies in the top ten. The sequencing here drew on CD4+ T cells sorted from blood, taken at week 4, from a patient treated with tofacitinib. The receptors derive from a human donor with alopecia areata.

The chain combines TRBV14 with TRBJ2-1, with 7 positions matching TRBD2. This CDR3 is 17 amino acids long. The trim removed 4 bases at V and 0 bases at J, leaving 9 bases unmatched. Germline assignment: CDR1 SGHDN and CDR2 FVKESK. This CDR3 reads CASSPTGGKSSYNEQFF. In DNA, the CDR3 is TGTGCCAGCAGCCCCACGGGAGGAAAGAGCTCCTACAATGAGCAGTTCTTC.

The chain links TRBV21-1 to TRBJ1-1. TRBV21-1 has pseudogene status. This CDR3 is 16 amino acids long. CDR3 bases: TGTGCCAGCAGCAATCCTATCCCTCGGGACCCATACGGAGCTTTCTTT. Amino acids: CASSNPIPRDPYGAFF.

The chain is built from TRBV28 and TRBJ2-7, with D perhaps TRBD1 (6 bases). The germline V gene encodes CDR1 MDHEN and CDR2 SYDVKM. The CDR3 is 13 residues long. Trimming shortened V by 6 bases and J by 2 bases, and 11 bases separated the two germline ends. Here the CDR3 reads CASSQQGTYEQYF. The DNA of the CDR3 is TGTGCCAGCAGCCAACAGGGCACCTACGAGCAGTACTTC.

V and J are TRBV27 and TRBJ1-2, with 8 positions matching TRBD1. CDR3 length: 16 amino acids. Germline V gene data show CDR1 as MNHEY and CDR2 as SMNVEV (reference sequence). V shed 0 bases and J 0 bases; nucleotides not matched to a gene: 3. The CDR3 loop reads CASSLSRTGPNYGYTF. As DNA, the CDR3 is TGTGCCAGCAGTTTATCACGGACAGGGCCTAACTATGGCTACACCTTC.

The chain combines TRBV30 with TRBJ1-2; the D is unclear. There are 12 residues in the CDR3. V gave up 2 bases and J gave up 5 bases, with 9 bases separating them. Germline V gene data show CDR1 as GTSNPN and CDR2 as SVGIG (reference sequence). The CDR3 sequence: CAWSRVGYGYTF. The DNA for the CDR3 is TGTGCCTGGAGTAGGGTAGGATATGGCTACACCTTC.